This TCR beta chain was recorded in a study of T-cell memory formation after mild COVID-19. Whole-study context: Largely, TCR clusters stayed within a single donor. Study-level findings and limits: For second-wave clones that peaked at day 37, SARS-CoV-2 specificity went unverified. CD4+ contracting clones were found mainly in CM and EM, and CD8+ ones in EMRA.

The table lists this clonotype with many counts. What it binds is not known. Constant-segment primers served in 5'RACE that generated TCR alpha and TCR beta cDNA libraries bearing sample barcodes and UMIs. From the 5' RACE reads, TCRdb called clonotypes with MiXCR, one entry per CDR3 protein. Altogether roughly 280,000 distinct CDR3 sequences are present, 16% being singletons, with the ten largest covering about a fifth. J gave up 3 bases and V 4 bases, and 6 bases lay outside the gene matches. Germline V gives CDR1 SGHRS, CDR2 YFSETQ. The CDR3 sequence is 15 residues long. The clonotype comes from a man aged 18 to 35 who had mild COVID-19 (a few samples of this study predate the infection). Cell type and time point are not known. The chain carries TRBV5-1 and TRBJ1-1; 10 nucleotides agree with TRBD1. Sequencing was performed on PBMCs or a T cell subset sorted from them (not recorded which). The CDR3 loop reads CASSPTGTGDTEAFF. The DNA for the CDR3 is TGCGCCAGCAGCCCAACCGGGACAGGGGACACTGAAGCTTTCTTT.